These 21 T cell receptor beta chains share one sample of origin, sequenced in a study of T cells in Graves' hyperthyroidism and ophthalmopathy. TCR beta CDR3 region amplification was performed from RNA transcripts. The TCR CDR3 was amplified in a first-round RT-PCR using the HTBI primer set. From the multiplex PCR reads, TCRdb called clonotypes with MiXCR, one entry per CDR3 protein. The sample includes roughly 800,000 distinct CDR3 sequences, more than 30% of them seen just once. The sample taken for sequencing was blood. The source is a young man with Graves' hyperthyroidism.

This clonotype occurred a few times. The chain couples TRBV5-1 to TRBJ1-6, with a weak D call TRBD1 (6 bases). Trimming took 3 bases from V and 10 from J, leaving 20 bases between them. This CDR3 region has 16 residues. The germline V gene encodes CDR1 SGHRS and CDR2 YFSETQ. The CDR3 bases are TGCGCCAGCAGCTCGACAGGACGGCGGTTCGCCTCACCCCTCCACTTT. Amino acids: CASSSTGRRFASPLHF. Filled out from reference TRBV5-1 and TRBJ1-6, the complete variable domain reads KAGVTQTPRYLIKTRGQQVTLSCSPISGHRSVSWYQQTPGQGLQFLFEYFSETQRNKGNFPGRFSGRQFSNSRSEMNVSTLELGDSALYLCASSSTGRRFASPLHFGNGTRLTVT.

The rearrangement joins TRBV2 to TRBJ2-7; D remains unclear. CDR1 and CDR2 (germline): SNHLY, FYNNEI. V was pared by 3 bases and J by 4 bases, with 16 bases between. The CDR3 has 15 residues. The CDR3: CASSELRGTRYEQYF. CDR3 sequence (DNA): TGTGCCAGCAGTGAGTTGAGAGGAACTCGTTACGAGCAGTACTTC.

With regard to this clonotype: A read error may explain this, as a much larger clone is one base away. V is TRBV2 and J is TRBJ1-4; 8 bases line up with TRBD1. CDR1 is SNHLY and CDR2 is FYNNEI in the germline V gene. CDR3 length: 17 amino acids. CDR3 sequence: CANSTSALDRGLEKLFF. CDR3 DNA: TGTGCCAACAGTACGTCGGCGCTAGACAGGGGTTTGGAAAAACTGTTTTTT.

The chain recombines TRBV29-1 with TRBJ2-3, with 10 bases fitting TRBD1. CDR3 length equals 17 residues. Looked up from germline, CDR1 is SQVTM and CDR2 is ANQGSEA. Trimming removed 4 bases from V and 2 bases from J; junction bases left unmatched: 12. The CDR3 is CSVVGIRDRGPTDTQYF. For the CDR3, the DNA is TGCAGCGTTGTAGGGATCCGGGACAGGGGACCCACAGATACGCAGTATTTT.

This clonotype has a handful of counts. The chain joins TRBV7-8 to TRBJ2-7, with D perhaps TRBD2 (5 bases). V was clipped by 6 bases and J by 3 bases, with 18 bases between them. Germline CDR1 and CDR2: SGHVS and FQNEAQ. The CDR3 is 15 amino acids. This chain's CDR3 is CASSVVPGSIYEQYF. DNA for the CDR3: TGTGCCAGCAGTGTGGTCCCGGGAAGCATCTACGAGCAGTACTTC.

As to this clonotype: Just one base apart from a much larger clone, this may be a read error. This chain joins TRBV7-2 and TRBJ1-3; perhaps TRBD1 as D (6 bases). The CDR3 has 16 residues. The germline gives CDR1 SGHTA, CDR2 FQGNSA. CDR3 in amino acids: CASSRKTTGSGNNIYF. The DNA of the CDR3 is TGTGCCAGCAGCCGAAAGACGACAGGTTCAGGAAACAACATATATTTT.

V usage is TRBV5-4 and J usage is TRBJ2-6; D is possibly TRBD1 or TRBD2 (5 bases each). Trimming stripped 1 base from V and 0 bases from J, with 14 bases between. Per the germline V gene, CDR1 is SGHNT and CDR2 is YYREEE (reference sequence). This CDR3 is 18 amino acids long. The CDR3 loop reads CASSLLGGGRSGANVLTF. The CDR3 DNA is TGTGCCAGCAGCTTGCTTGGTGGGGGTCGCTCTGGGGCCAACGTCCTGACTTTC.

This clonotype was seen more than once but under ten times. This rearrangement joins TRBV2 to TRBJ1-3; D not certain. Trimming took off 6 bases at V and 0 bases at J, with 12 bases between the two ends. CDR1 SNHLY and CDR2 FYNNEI come from the germline V gene. The CDR3 is 15 residues long. The CDR3 protein is CASSRGPSSGNTIYF. CDR3 sequence (DNA): TGTGCCAGCAGCCGCGGGCCCAGCTCTGGAAACACCATATATTTT. The full variable domain, in which reference TRBV2 and TRBJ1-3 provide the parts outside the CDR3, is EPEVTQTPSHQVTQMGQEVILRCVPISNHLYFYWYRQILGQKVEFLVSFYNNEISEKSEIFDDQFSVERPDGSNFTLKIRSTKLEDSAMYFCASSRGPSSGNTIYFGEGSWLTVV.

This clonotype was observed a handful of times. The CDR3 here is CASSPLAGEGQTQYF. CDR3 bases: TGTGCCAGTAGCCCTCTAGCGGGAGAAGGTCAGACCCAGTACTTC. The chain combines TRBV19 with TRBJ2-5, with 10 bases aligning to TRBD2. CDR1 is LNHDA, CDR2 SQIVND, per germline (reference sequence). The CDR3 has 15 amino acids. V dropped 6 bases and J dropped 6; count of bases not matched to a gene: 10.

This clonotype was observed a handful of times. This chain connects TRBV6-6 to TRBJ1-2, with D perhaps matching TRBD1 (5 bases). Looked up from germline, CDR1 is MNHNY and CDR2 is SVGAGI (reference sequence). There are 14 residues in the CDR3. V lost 0 bases and J 7 bases, leaving 12 bases between the germline ends. The CDR3 sequence is CASSYSGAHGGYTF. The CDR3, as DNA: TGTGCCAGCAGTTACTCCGGGGCGCATGGTGGCTACACCTTC.

About this clonotype itself: A much larger clone differs by one base, so this may be a read error. The gene calls are TRBV29-1 and TRBJ1-6; D uncertain. The CDR3 runs 11 residues. With 3 bases removed from V and 14 bases from J, the gap between germline ends came to 11 bases. The germline V gene encodes CDR1 SQVTM and CDR2 ANQGSEA. CDR3 coding DNA: TGCAGCGTTGAGTGCGGGAACACCCTCCACTTT. Amino acid sequence: CSVECGNTLHF.

This clonotype was detected ten times or more. The chain has TRBV19 and TRBJ1-2; TRBD1 matches 10 bases. The germline CDR1 and CDR2 sequences are LNHDA and SQIVND (reference sequence). The V and J ends lost 4 bases and 4 bases, in that order; junction bases with no gene match: 3. This CDR3 is 14 amino acids long. CDR3 nucleotide sequence: TGTGCCAGTAGTACGGACAGGGGGACCTATGGCTACACCTTC. It is translated as CASSTDRGTYGYTF.

V and J are TRBV25-1 and TRBJ1-2, with 7 positions matching TRBD1. The V segment lost 4 bases and the J segment 0 bases; nucleotides outside the gene matches: 14. Germline V gene data show CDR1 as MGHDK and CDR2 as SYGVNS. The CDR3 sequence is 18 residues long. The CDR3 loop is CASSAPVVGTVTNYGYTF. The CDR3 DNA sequence: TGTGCCAGCAGTGCTCCCGTGGTTGGGACAGTGACTAACTATGGCTACACCTTC.

CDR3 sequence (DNA): TGCGCCAGCAGCCCACCAGCGGGACACACCGGGGAGCTGTTTTTT. This gives the protein CASSPPAGHTGELFF. V and J are TRBV5-1 and TRBJ2-2, with TRBD2 matching over 7 bases. This CDR3 comprises 15 residues. Trimming at V came to 4 bases and at J to 3 bases, leaving 6 bases not matched to a gene. Germline V lookup: CDR1 SGHRS, CDR2 YFSETQ.

In the case of this clonotype: A junction boundary mismatches the germline segment, possibly from a read error. This chain links TRBV10-3 with TRBJ2-7, with D perhaps matching TRBD1 (5 bases). Germline V gives CDR1 ENHRY, CDR2 SYGVKD. This CDR3 is built from 15 residues. CDR3 DNA: TGTGCCAGCAGTCCCCAGAGACAGAACTCCTACGAGCAGTACTTC. Translated, it gives CASSPQRQNSYEQYF.

This clonotype was recorded a few times. This rearrangement joins TRBV7-2 to TRBJ2-7, with 11 bases fitting TRBD2. Trimming took 3 bases from V and 4 from J; bases not matched to a gene: 8. CDR3 size: 16 residues. CDR1 is SGHTA, CDR2 FQGNSA, per germline. The CDR3 nucleotides are TGTGCCAGCAGCTTTCCCCTAGCGGGAGGCGGGTACGAGCAGTACTTC. It translates to CASSFPLAGGGYEQYF.

In regard to this clonotype: With a much larger clone just one base away, this may be a read error. V usage is TRBV12-3 or TRBV12-4 and J usage is TRBJ2-5; 8 bases line up with TRBD2. The CDR3 is 14 amino acids. The V and J ends lost 6 bases and 5 bases, in that order; junction bases with no gene match: 8. CDR3 region: CASSPISGKETQYF. The CDR3 DNA sequence: TGTGCCAGCAGCCCTATTAGCGGGAAGGAGACCCAGTACTTC.

This clonotype was detected only a few times. This chain uses TRBV3-1 with TRBJ1-6; D is ambiguous. The V gene's germline CDR1 is LGHDT and CDR2 YNNKEL (reference sequence). Trimming removed 1 base at V and 9 bases at J, with 7 bases between. There are 13 residues in the CDR3. The CDR3 sequence: CASSQGIRSPLHF. CDR3 in DNA: TGTGCCAGCAGCCAAGGCATTCGTTCACCCCTCCACTTT.

J is TRBJ2-7 and V is TRBV7-2, with TRBD2 matching over 10 bases. CDR3 length: 14 amino acids. CDR1 is SGHTA, CDR2 FQGNSA, per germline. Trimming took 6 bases from V and 6 from J; bases not matched to a gene: 8. CDR3 in amino acids: CASRDTSGVGEQYF. As DNA, the CDR3 is TGTGCCAGCAGAGATACTAGCGGGGTTGGCGAGCAGTACTTC. Variable domain in full (rest from reference TRBV7-2 and TRBJ2-7): GAGVSQSPSNKVTEKGKDVELRCDPISGHTALYWYRQSLGQGLEFLIYFQGNSAPDKSGLPSDRFSAERTGGSVSTLTIQRTQQEDSAVYLCASRDTSGVGEQYFGPGTRLTVT.

V usage is TRBV14 and J usage is TRBJ2-2; D is unclear. Germline V CDR1 and CDR2: SGHDN, FVKESK. CDR3 length: 12 amino acids. Trimming took 1 base from V and 7 from J, leaving 4 bases between them. The CDR3 sequence: CASSQGHGELFF. Here the CDR3 DNA reads TGTGCCAGCAGCCAAGGACACGGGGAGCTGTTTTTT.

This clonotype showed up just a few times. The chain couples TRBV9 to TRBJ2-2; D might be TRBD2 (5 bases). The CDR3 has 15 residues. Trimming took 2 bases from V and 7 from J, leaving 15 bases between them. Germline V gene data show CDR1 as SGDLS and CDR2 as YYNGEE. CDR3 protein: CASSVSGETGGELFF. The CDR3 DNA sequence: TGTGCCAGCAGCGTGTCCGGGGAAACGGGCGGGGAGCTGTTTTTT.